This T cell receptor (beta chain) derives from a study of neurological immune-mediated disorders. TCRdb reanalysed the 5' RACE reads using MiXCR and keeps one entry per CDR3 protein. The data contain about 58,000 distinct CDR3 sequences, roughly 2.5% of them singletons. This clonotype was recorded at least ten times. Its antigen is not known. Study observations and caveats: The multiple sclerosis repertoire cluster was not associated with any clinical or MRI feature.

Germline V lookup: CDR1 SGDLS, CDR2 YYNGEE. The V end lost 0 bases, the J end lost 4 bases, and 16 bases lay between the germline ends. CDR3 length: 16 amino acids. This receptor was obtained from a man aged 45-65 years with multiple sclerosis. The rearrangement joins TRBV9 to TRBJ1-2, with D uncertain. Sequenced: PBMCs. The CDR3 protein is CASSVDPTALGYGYTF. The DNA for the CDR3 is TGTGCCAGCAGCGTAGACCCCACAGCCCTAGGCTATGGCTACACCTTC. The full variable domain, completed using reference TRBV9 and TRBJ1-2, is DSGVTQTPKHLITATGQRVTLRCSPRSGDLSVYWYQQSLDQGLQFLIQYYNGEERAKGNILERFSAQQFPDLHSELNLSSLELGDSALYFCASSVDPTALGYGYTFGSGTRLTVV.